This T cell receptor beta chain was captured by sequencing in a study of blood T cell repertoires in COVID-19. In the study overall: Both acute and convalescent COVID-19 samples were obtained from the United States, Italy and Spain. From T cells, B-cell-depleted T cells, or PBMCs came the material, which was cDNA or gDNA.

This CDR3 region has 14 residues. Germline V CDR1 and CDR2: MNHEY, SVGEGT. V gave up 2 bases and J gave up 0 bases, with 5 bases separating them. Authors' processing steps: Using reference gene primer amplification, nucleated cell counts were estimated. The data were produced by immunoSEQ multiplex PCR, yet TCRdb's version contains in-frame clones alone and is incomplete. D and trimming were read from the DNA, whereas the V and J calls and clone size are those reported in that table. The sample comprises 100,000 or so clones, under 90% of which are singletons, and roughly 13% rests with the top ten. This clone is categorized as medium-sized.

The V gene is TRBV6-2 or TRBV6-3, the J gene TRBJ1-5; D remains unclear. The origin of this receptor is a human donor in a cohort sampled during active COVID-19. Sequencing used peripheral blood. The CDR3, as DNA: TGTGCCAGCAGTTACAAACATAGCAATCAGCCCCAGCATTTT. Its protein product is CASSYKHSNQPQHF.